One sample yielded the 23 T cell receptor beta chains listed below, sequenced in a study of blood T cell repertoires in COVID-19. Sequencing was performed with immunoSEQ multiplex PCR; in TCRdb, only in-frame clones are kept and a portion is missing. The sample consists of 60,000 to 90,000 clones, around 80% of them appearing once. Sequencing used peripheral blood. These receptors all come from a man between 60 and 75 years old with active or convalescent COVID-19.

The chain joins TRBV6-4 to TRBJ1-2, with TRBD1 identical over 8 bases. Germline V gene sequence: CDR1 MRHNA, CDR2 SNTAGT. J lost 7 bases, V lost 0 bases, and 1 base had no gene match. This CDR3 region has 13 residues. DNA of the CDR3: TGTGCCAGCAGTGACTCGACAGGGGCTGGCTACACCTTC. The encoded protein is CASSDSTGAGYTF.

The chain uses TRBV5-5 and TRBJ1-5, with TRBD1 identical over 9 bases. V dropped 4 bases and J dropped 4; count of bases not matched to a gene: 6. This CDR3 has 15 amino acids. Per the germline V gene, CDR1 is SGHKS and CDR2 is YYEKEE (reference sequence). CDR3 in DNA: TGTGCCAGCAGCCCCAACAGGGGGCTGAATCAGCCCCAGCATTTT. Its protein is CASSPNRGLNQPQHF.

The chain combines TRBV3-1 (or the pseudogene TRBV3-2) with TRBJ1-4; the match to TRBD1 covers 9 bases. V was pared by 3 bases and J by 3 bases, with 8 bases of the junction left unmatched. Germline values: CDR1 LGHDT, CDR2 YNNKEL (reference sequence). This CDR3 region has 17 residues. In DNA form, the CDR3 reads TGTGCCAGCAGCCATCTTCCGGGACAGGGTGCTAATGAAAAACTGTTTTTT. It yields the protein CASSHLPGQGANEKLFF.

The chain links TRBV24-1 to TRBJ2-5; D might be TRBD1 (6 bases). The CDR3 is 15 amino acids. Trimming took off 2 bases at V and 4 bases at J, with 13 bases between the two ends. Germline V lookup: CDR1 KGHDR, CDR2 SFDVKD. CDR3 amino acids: CATSDSRGRGETQYF. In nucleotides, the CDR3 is TGTGCCACCAGTGATTCCCGGGGCAGGGGAGAGACCCAGTACTTC.

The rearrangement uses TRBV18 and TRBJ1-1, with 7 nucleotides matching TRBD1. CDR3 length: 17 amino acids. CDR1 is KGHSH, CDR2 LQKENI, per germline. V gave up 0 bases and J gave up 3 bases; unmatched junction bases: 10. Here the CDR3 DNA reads TGTGCCAGCTCACCACCGAGAGGCAGGGGGACTCACACTGAAGCTTTCTTT. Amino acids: CASSPPRGRGTHTEAFF.

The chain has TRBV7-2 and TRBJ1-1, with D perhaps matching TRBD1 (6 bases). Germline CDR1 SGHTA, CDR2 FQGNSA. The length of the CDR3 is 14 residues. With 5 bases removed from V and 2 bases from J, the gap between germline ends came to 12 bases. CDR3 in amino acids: CASSPGQRNTEAFF. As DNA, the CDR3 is TGTGCCAGCAGCCCCGGACAGAGAAACACTGAAGCTTTCTTT.

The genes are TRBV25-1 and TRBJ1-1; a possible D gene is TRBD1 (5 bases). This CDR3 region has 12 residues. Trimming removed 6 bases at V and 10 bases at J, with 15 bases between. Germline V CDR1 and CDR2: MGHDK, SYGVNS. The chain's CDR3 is CASRDGGAAAFF. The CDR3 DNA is TGTGCCAGCAGGGACGGCGGGGCGGCAGCTTTCTTT. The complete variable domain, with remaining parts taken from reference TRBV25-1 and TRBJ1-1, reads EADIYQTPRYLVIGTGKKITLECSQTMGHDKMYWYQQDPGMELHLIHYSYGVNSTEKGDLSSESTVSRIRTEHFPLTLESARPSHTSQYLCASRDGGAAAFFGQGTRLTVV.

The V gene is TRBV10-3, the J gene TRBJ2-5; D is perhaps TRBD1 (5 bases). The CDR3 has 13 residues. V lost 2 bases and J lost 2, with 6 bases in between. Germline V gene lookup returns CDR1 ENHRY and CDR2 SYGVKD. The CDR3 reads CAISEDSQETQYF. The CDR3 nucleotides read TGTGCCATCAGTGAGGACAGTCAAGAGACCCAGTACTTC.

CDR3 coding DNA: TGTGCCAGCTGCAACGACAGGTTGACTGGGGCCAACGTCCTGACTTTC. As protein: CASCNDRLTGANVLTF. The chain uses TRBV2 and TRBJ2-6; possibly TRBD1 for D (6 bases). V was clipped by 8 bases and J by 2 bases, with 16 bases between them. The CDR3 is 16 amino acids. Germline CDR1 SNHLY, CDR2 FYNNEI.

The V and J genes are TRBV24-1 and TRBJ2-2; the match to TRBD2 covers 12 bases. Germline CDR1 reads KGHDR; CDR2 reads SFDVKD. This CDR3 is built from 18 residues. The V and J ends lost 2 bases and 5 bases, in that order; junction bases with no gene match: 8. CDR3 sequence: CATSDSRLAGGQTGELFF. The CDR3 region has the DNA TGTGCCACCAGTGATTCTAGGCTAGCGGGGGGGCAAACCGGGGAGCTGTTTTTT.

In DNA form, the CDR3 reads TGCGCCAGCAGGCACCGGGACATAAGCACAGATACGCAGTATTTT. The encoded protein is CASRHRDISTDTQYF. The V and J genes are TRBV10-2 and TRBJ2-3; a weak D match, TRBD1 (6 bases). Trimming pared 6 bases from V and 0 bases from J, leaving 13 bases between. Germline V CDR1 and CDR2: WSHSY, SAAADI. The CDR3 extends over 15 amino acids.

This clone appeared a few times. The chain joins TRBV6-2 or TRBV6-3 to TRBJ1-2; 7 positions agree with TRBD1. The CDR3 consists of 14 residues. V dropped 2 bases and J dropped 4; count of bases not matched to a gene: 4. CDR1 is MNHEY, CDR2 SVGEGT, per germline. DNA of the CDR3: TGTGCCAGCAGTTACACGACAGGGATCTATGGCTACACCTTC. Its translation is CASSYTTGIYGYTF.

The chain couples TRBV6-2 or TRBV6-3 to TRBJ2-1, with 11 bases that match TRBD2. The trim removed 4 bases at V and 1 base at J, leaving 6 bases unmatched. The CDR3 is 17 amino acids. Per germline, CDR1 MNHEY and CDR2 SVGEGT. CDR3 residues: CASSSPLAGGSYNEQFF. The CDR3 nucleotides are TGTGCCAGCAGTTCCCCCCTAGCGGGGGGATCCTACAATGAGCAGTTCTTC.

The CDR3 nucleotides are TGTGCCAGCAGCAGGACAGGGAACACCGGGGAGCTGTTTTTT. Its protein is CASSRTGNTGELFF. The rearrangement uses TRBV6-5 and TRBJ2-2, with TRBD1 identical over 7 bases. The CDR3 has 14 amino acids. The germline V gene has CDR1 MNHEY and CDR2 SVGAGI. Trimming removed 6 bases from V and 1 base from J; junction bases left unmatched: 2.

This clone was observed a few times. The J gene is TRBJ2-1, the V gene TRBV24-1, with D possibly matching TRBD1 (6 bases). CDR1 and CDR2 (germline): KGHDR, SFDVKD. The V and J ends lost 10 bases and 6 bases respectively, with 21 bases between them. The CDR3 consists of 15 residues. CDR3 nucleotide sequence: TGTGCCACTGCGGTCGGCAGGGGCTCTACCAATGAGCAGTTCTTC. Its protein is CATAVGRGSTNEQFF.

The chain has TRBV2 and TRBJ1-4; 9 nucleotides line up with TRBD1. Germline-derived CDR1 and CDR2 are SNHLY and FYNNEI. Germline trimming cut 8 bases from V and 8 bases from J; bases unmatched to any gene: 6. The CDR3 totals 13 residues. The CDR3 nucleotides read TGTGCCAGCGGGACAGGGTTAGTGGAAAAACTGTTTTTT. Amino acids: CASGTGLVEKLFF. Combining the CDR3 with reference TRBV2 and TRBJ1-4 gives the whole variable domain EPEVTQTPSHQVTQMGQEVILRCVPISNHLYFYWYRQILGQKVEFLVSFYNNEISEKSEIFDDQFSVERPDGSNFTLKIRSTKLEDSAMYFCASGTGLVEKLFFGSGTQLSVL.

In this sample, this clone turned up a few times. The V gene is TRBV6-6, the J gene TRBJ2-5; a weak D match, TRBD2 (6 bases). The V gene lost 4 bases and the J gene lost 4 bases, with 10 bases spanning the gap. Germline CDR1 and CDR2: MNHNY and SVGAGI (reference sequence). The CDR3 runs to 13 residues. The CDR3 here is CASSFLGGETQYF. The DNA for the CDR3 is TGTGCCAGCAGTTTCCTGGGGGGAGAGACCCAGTACTTC.

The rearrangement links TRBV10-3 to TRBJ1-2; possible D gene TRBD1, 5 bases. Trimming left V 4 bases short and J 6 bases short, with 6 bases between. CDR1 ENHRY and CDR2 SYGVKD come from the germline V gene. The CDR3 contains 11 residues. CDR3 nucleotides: TGTGCCATCAGTGGGGGGGATGGCTACACCTTC. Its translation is CAISGGDGYTF.

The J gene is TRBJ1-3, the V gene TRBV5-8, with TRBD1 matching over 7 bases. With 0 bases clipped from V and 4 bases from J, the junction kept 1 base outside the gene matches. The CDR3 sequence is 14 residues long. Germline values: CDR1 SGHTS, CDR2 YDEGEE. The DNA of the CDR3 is TGTGCCAGCAGCTTGGCGGGACAGGGAAACACCATATATTTT. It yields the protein CASSLAGQGNTIYF.

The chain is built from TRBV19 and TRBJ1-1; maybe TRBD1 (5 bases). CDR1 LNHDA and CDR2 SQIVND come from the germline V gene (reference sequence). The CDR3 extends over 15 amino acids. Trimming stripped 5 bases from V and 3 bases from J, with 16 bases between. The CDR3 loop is CASSARSGGDTEAFF. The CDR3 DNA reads TGTGCCAGTAGTGCCCGCTCGGGGGGGGACACTGAAGCTTTCTTT.

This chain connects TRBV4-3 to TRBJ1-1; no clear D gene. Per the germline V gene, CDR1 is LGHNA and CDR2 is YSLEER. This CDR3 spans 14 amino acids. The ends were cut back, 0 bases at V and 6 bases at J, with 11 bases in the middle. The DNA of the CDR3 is TGCGCCAGCAGCCAAGATTTAAATCGGGCTGAAGCTTTCTTT. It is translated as CASSQDLNRAEAFF.

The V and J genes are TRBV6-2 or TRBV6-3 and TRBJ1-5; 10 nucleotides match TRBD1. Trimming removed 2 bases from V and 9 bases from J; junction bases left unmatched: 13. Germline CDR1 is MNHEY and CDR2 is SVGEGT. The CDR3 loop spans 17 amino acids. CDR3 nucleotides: TGTGCCAGCAGTTACCCGAGCGGACAGGGGGTCGCGGGGCCCCAGCATTTT. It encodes CASSYPSGQGVAGPQHF.

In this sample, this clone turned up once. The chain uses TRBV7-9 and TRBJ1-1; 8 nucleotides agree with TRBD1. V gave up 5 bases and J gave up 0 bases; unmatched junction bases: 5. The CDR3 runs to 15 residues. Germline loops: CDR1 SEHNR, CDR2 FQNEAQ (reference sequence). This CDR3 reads CASSDRQGLNTEAFF. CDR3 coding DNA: TGTGCCAGCAGCGATCGACAGGGGTTGAACACTGAAGCTTTCTTT.